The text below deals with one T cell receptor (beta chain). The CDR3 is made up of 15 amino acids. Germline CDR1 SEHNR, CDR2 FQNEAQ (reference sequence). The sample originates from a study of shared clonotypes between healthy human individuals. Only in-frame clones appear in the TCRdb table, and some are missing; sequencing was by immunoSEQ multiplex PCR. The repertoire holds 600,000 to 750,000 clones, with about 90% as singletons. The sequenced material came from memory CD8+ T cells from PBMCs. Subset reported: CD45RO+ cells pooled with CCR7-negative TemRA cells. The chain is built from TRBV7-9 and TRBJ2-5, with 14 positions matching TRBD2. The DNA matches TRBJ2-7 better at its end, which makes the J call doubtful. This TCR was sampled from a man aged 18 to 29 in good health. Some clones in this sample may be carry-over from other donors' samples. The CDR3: CASSPGLAGGYEQYF. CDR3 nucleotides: TGTGCCAGCAGCCCAGGACTAGCGGGAGGCTACGAGCAGTACTTC.